This section outlines one T cell receptor beta chain sequence together with its context. These data are taken from a study of blood T cell repertoires in COVID-19. Overall study: Cohort 3 recovery required two negative PCRs, clearance, or symptom resolution. Acute-phase and convalescent COVID-19 samples originated in the United States, Italy and Spain. T cells, B-cell-depleted T cells, or PBMCs supplied cDNA or gDNA.

As processed by the authors: Researchers report that nucleated cell counts were estimated from reference gene primer amplification. Generated by immunoSEQ multiplex PCR, the TCRdb table keeps only in-frame clones and is missing some. V, J and clone size derive from that table, while D and trimming were established from the DNA sequence. Of hundreds of thousands of clones in the sample, 80% to 90% were seen once. The TCR sequence derives from a man aged 35 to 55 in a cohort exposed to, infected with or recovered from COVID-19 (not recorded which). Sequenced material: PBMCs or T cells enriched from blood (not recorded which).

CDR3 sequence reads: CASSQDDRTEAFF. In nucleotides, the CDR3 is TGTGCCAGCAGCCAAGACGACAGAACTGAAGCTTTCTTT. The chain recombines TRBV14 with TRBJ1-1; D is perhaps TRBD1 (5 bases). The CDR3 consists of 13 residues. V was pared by 0 bases and J by 5 bases, with 7 bases between. Germline V CDR1 and CDR2: SGHDN, FVKESK. The full variable domain, with the rest looked up from reference TRBV14 and TRBJ1-1, is EAGVTQFPSHSVIEKGQTVTLRCDPISGHDNLYWYRRVMGKEIKFLLHFVKESKQDESGMPNNRFLAERTGGTYSTLKVQPAELEDSGVYFCASSQDDRTEAFFGQGTRLTVV.